This T cell receptor beta chain originates from a study of circulating and synovial CD4+ cells in juvenile arthritis. V lost 1 base and J lost 1, with 14 bases in between. Germline-derived CDR1 and CDR2 are LNHDA and SQIVND (reference sequence). The CDR3 has 17 residues. Concerning this clone: Its cognate antigen is unknown.

Study-wide results and caveats: Compared with bulk blood, circulating pathogenic-like lymphocytes shared substantially more CDR3 sequences with synovial T cells.

The assay was immunoSEQ multiplex PCR, and TCRdb's table has in-frame clones only and misses some. The sample lists some 1,800 clones, more than 80% occurring once. Donors were patients with active juvenile idiopathic arthritis. Sorted cells were HLA-DR+CD14-CD3+CD4+CD25low/- peripheral blood cells. The J gene is TRBJ1-5, the V gene TRBV19, with a tentative D call TRBD1 (6 bases). Sequenced sample: HLA-DR+ CD4+ T cells from blood. The subset here: circulating pathogenic-like lymphocytes, sorted as HLA-DR+CD14-CD3+CD4+CD25low/- blood T cells. This clonotype originated in a human patient with juvenile idiopathic arthritis. Some clones in this sample may be carry-over from other donors' samples. CDR3: CASSIGWGRGSNQPQHF. The CDR3 DNA follows: TGTGCCAGTAGTATAGGGTGGGGCAGGGGAAGCAATCAGCCCCAGCATTTT. Together with reference TRBV19 and TRBJ1-5, the CDR3 gives the full variable domain: DGGITQSPKYLFRKEGQNVTLSCEQNLNHDAMYWYRQDPGQGLRLIYYSQIVNDFQKGDIAEGYSVSREKKESFPLTVTSAQKNPTAFYLCASSIGWGRGSNQPQHFGDGTRLSIL.